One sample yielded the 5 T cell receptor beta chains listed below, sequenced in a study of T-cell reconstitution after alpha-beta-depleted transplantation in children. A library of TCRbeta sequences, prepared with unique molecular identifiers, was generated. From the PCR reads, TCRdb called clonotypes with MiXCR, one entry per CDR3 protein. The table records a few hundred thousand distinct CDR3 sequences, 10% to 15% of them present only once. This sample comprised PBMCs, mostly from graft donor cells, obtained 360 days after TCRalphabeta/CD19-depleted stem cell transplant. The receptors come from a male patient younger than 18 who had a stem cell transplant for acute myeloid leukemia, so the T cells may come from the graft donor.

The CDR3 sequence is CASSPSSTSYEQYF. The CDR3 bases are TGTGCCAGCTCACCATCCTCGACCTCCTACGAGCAGTACTTC. This rearrangement joins TRBV18 to TRBJ2-7; D is ambiguous. The germline V gene has CDR1 KGHSH and CDR2 LQKENI. V lost 2 bases and J lost 0, with 8 bases in between. The CDR3 covers 14 residues.

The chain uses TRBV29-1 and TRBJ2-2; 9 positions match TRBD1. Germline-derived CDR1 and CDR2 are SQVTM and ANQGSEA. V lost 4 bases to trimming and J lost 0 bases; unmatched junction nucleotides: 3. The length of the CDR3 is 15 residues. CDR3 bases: TGCAGCGTTGGGAGGACAGGGGCGAACACCGGGGAGCTGTTTTTT. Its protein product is CSVGRTGANTGELFF.

The CDR3 here is CASSPEGFVDTEAFF. The CDR3 nucleotides are TGTGCCAGCAGCCCCGAGGGTTTCGTCGACACTGAAGCTTTCTTT. This chain joins TRBV12-3 or TRBV12-4 and TRBJ1-1, with D unresolved. The CDR3 consists of 15 residues. Trimming stripped 6 bases from V and 3 bases from J, with 17 bases between.

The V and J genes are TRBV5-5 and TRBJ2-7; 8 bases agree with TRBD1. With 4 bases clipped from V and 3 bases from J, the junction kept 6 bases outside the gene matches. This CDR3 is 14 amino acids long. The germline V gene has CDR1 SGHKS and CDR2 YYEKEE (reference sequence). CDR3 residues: CASSNPGQVYEQYF. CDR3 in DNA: TGTGCCAGCAGCAACCCGGGACAGGTCTACGAGCAGTACTTC.

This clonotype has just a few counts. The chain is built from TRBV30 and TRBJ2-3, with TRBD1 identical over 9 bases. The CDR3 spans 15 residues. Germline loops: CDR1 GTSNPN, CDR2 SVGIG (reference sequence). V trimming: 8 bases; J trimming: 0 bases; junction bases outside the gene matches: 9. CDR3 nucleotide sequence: TGTGCCGGGACAGGGTATAGCGGGAGCACAGATACGCAGTATTTT. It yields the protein CAGTGYSGSTDTQYF.